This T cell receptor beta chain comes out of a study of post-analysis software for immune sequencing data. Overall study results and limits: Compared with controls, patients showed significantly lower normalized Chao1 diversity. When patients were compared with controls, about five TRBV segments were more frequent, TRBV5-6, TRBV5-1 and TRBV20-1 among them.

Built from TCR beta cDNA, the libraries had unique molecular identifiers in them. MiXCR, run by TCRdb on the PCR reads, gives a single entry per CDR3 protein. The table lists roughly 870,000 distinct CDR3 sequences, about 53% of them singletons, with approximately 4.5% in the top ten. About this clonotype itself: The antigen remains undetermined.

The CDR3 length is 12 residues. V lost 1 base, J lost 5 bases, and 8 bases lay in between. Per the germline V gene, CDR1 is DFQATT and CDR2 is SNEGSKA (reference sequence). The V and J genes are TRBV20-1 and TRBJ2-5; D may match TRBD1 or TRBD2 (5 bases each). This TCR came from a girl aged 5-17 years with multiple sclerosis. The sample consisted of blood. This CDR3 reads CSARGDVETQYF. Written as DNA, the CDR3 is TGCAGTGCTAGAGGGGACGTGGAGACCCAGTACTTC.